The 16 T cell receptor beta chains in this list originate from one sample, sequenced in a study of HIV-infected patients and healthy controls (dated by TCRdb to between 2013 and 2015). Libraries were made using 5' RACE. This sample was sequenced with an Illumina MiSeq. TCRdb reran the public reads through fastp at Q25 and MiXCR, keeping productive beta chains. Rows with one shared CDR3 protein collapse into an entry with the most common genes and DNA. In all, the sample holds 15,000 to 20,000 distinct CDR3 sequences, and approximately 16% of those were seen once. The ten largest clones represent around 24% of the sample. The sample was CD8+ T cells from blood. Receptors were obtained from a human donor in good health.

This clonotype has just a few counts. The genes are TRBV6-6 and TRBJ2-3, with D unresolved. Trimming shortened V by 4 bases and J by 2 bases, and 10 bases separated the two germline ends. This CDR3 comprises 14 residues. Germline V CDR1 and CDR2: MNHNY, SVGAGI (reference sequence). CDR3 DNA: TGTGCCAGCAGTTCAATGGGCCTCACAGATACGCAGTATTTT. Its translation: CASSSMGLTDTQYF.

This clonotype showed up many times. This rearrangement joins TRBV27 to TRBJ1-2; possible D gene TRBD1, 5 bases. The CDR3 spans 15 residues. Trimming left V 4 bases short and J 3 bases short, with 15 bases between. The germline gives CDR1 MNHEY, CDR2 SMNVEV (reference sequence). The CDR3 DNA sequence: TGTGCCAGCAGTTGGGGGTCTCCAGGGTACTATGGCTACACCTTC. Translation gives CASSWGSPGYYGYTF.

This clonotype came up many times. V is TRBV6-1 and J is TRBJ2-1; 7 nucleotides line up with TRBD1. The CDR3 contains 14 residues. V trimming: 1 base; J trimming: 3 bases; junction bases outside the gene matches: 0. Germline values: CDR1 MNHNS, CDR2 SASEGT. The CDR3 DNA reads TGTGCCAGCAGTGAAGGGGACAGCTACAATGAGCAGTTCTTC. Translating gives CASSEGDSYNEQFF.

This clonotype was seen ten or more times. The chain combines TRBV29-1 with TRBJ2-2; TRBD2 matches 9 bases. Trimming at V came to 5 bases and at J to 6 bases, leaving 10 bases not matched to a gene. The CDR3 has 15 residues. Germline V CDR1 and CDR2: SQVTM, ANQGSEA. CDR3: CSVPSGIESPGELFF. The DNA for the CDR3 is TGCAGCGTTCCTAGCGGGATCGAATCCCCCGGGGAGCTGTTTTTT.

The chain is built from TRBV24-1 and TRBJ2-1, with D perhaps TRBD1 (6 bases). V was trimmed by 2 bases and J by 13 bases, leaving 11 bases between them. CDR1 and CDR2 from the germline V gene are KGHDR and SFDVKD. The CDR3 is 12 amino acids. CDR3 coding DNA: TGTGCCACCAGTGATTCCAGACAGGTACAGTTCTTC. Translation: CATSDSRQVQFF.

J is TRBJ2-1 and V is TRBV14; a possible D gene is TRBD1 (6 bases). Trimming stripped 4 bases from V and 4 bases from J, with 23 bases between. Germline V gene sequence: CDR1 SGHDN, CDR2 FVKESK. CDR3 size: 18 residues. The CDR3 sequence: CASSRRGIGTVPYNEQFF. In nucleotides, the CDR3 is TGTGCCAGCAGCCGCAGGGGAATTGGTACGGTTCCTTACAATGAGCAGTTCTTC.

This clonotype came up many times. The chain employs TRBV20-1 and TRBJ2-1, with 7 positions matching TRBD2. Germline CDR1 is DFQATT and CDR2 is SNEGSKA (reference sequence). The V gene end was trimmed by 2 bases and the J gene end by 1 base; junction bases not matched to a gene: 5. This CDR3 comprises 15 residues. The CDR3 nucleotides read TGCAGTGCTAGACCCCAGGGAGGGTCCTACAATGAGCAGTTCTTC. Its translation: CSARPQGGSYNEQFF.

The V call is TRBV20-1, the J call TRBJ1-1; no firm D call. This CDR3 spans 13 amino acids. Trimming cost V 1 base and J 1 base, with 7 bases left between them. Germline V gene sequence: CDR1 DFQATT, CDR2 SNEGSKA (reference sequence). The CDR3 DNA is TGCAGTGCTAGAGTAGCTAGGAACACTGAAGCTTTCTTT. It is translated as CSARVARNTEAFF.

The table lists this clonotype with a few counts. The chain employs TRBV19 and TRBJ2-5; D call uncertain. Germline lookup yields CDR1 LNHDA and CDR2 SQIVND (reference sequence). Between the trimmed V and J ends, which lost 4 bases and 2 bases, there was a span of 5 bases. This CDR3 contains 12 residues. CDR3 in DNA: TGTGCCAGTAGTACGCAGCAAGAGACCCAGTACTTC. Its protein product is CASSTQQETQYF.

V usage is TRBV28 and J usage is TRBJ2-6; D is unclear. The CDR3 totals 13 residues. V was pared by 3 bases and J by 4 bases, with 4 bases between. In germline, CDR1 is MDHEN, CDR2 SYDVKM. CDR3 sequence (DNA): TGTGCCAGCAGTTTTGCCGGGGCCAACGTCCTGACTTTC. Amino acid sequence: CASSFAGANVLTF.

This clonotype was detected ten times or more. The chain employs TRBV20-1 and TRBJ2-3, with D hard to call. With 6 bases removed from V and 1 base from J, the gap between germline ends came to 2 bases. Germline V CDR1 and CDR2: DFQATT, SNEGSKA (reference sequence). The CDR3 contains 10 residues. CDR3 in DNA: TGCAGTGCCCGCACAGATACGCAGTATTTT. Its protein product is CSARTDTQYF.

The genes are TRBV29-1 and TRBJ2-1, with no clear D. Trimming pared 8 bases from V and 6 bases from J, leaving 8 bases between. Germline CDR1 SQVTM, CDR2 ANQGSEA. The CDR3 consists of 10 residues. This chain's CDR3 is CSYYANEQFF. The CDR3 region has the DNA TGCAGCTACTACGCCAATGAGCAGTTCTTC.

This clonotype appeared many times. The chain links TRBV25-1 to TRBJ1-1; no firm D call. CDR1 is MGHDK, CDR2 SYGVNS, per germline. The germline V and J ends were trimmed by 2 bases and 4 bases, with 2 bases remaining between them. The CDR3 loop spans 11 amino acids. This CDR3 is CASSEGTEAFF. In DNA, the CDR3 is TGTGCCAGCAGTGAAGGCACTGAAGCTTTCTTT.

This clonotype is termed medium-sized. The V gene is TRBV5-8, the J gene TRBJ1-1; D unresolved. Germline assignment: CDR1 SGHTS and CDR2 YDEGEE. CDR3 length equals 14 residues. The V end was cut by 1 base, the J end by 2 bases, with 9 bases between. DNA for the CDR3: TGTGCCAGCAGCTTGATTGCAGAAAACACTGAAGCTTTCTTT. Protein: CASSLIAENTEAFF.

This clonotype was observed many times. The chain is built from TRBV28 and TRBJ1-1; unclear D gene. The CDR3 runs to 14 residues. V lost 6 bases, J lost 6 bases, and 17 bases lay in between. From germline, CDR1 is MDHEN and CDR2 SYDVKM. The CDR3 here is CASRNTEPGSEAFF. The CDR3, as DNA: TGTGCCAGCAGAAATACAGAACCGGGCTCTGAAGCTTTCTTT.

This clonotype has just a few counts. V usage is TRBV6-5 and J usage is TRBJ2-1, with TRBD1 as a possible D gene (6 bases). This CDR3 region has 15 residues. The germline gives CDR1 MNHEY, CDR2 SVGAGI. V was trimmed by 6 bases and J by 5 bases, leaving 17 bases between them. CDR3 in amino acids: CASRNLDSANNEQFF. The CDR3 DNA reads as TGTGCCAGCAGAAACCTGGACAGCGCCAACAATGAGCAGTTCTTC.